These 16 T cell receptor beta chains were all obtained from the same sample, sequenced in a study of cytomegalovirus exposure and HLA in healthy donors. With 60 Vbeta and 13 Jbeta primers, the PCR was carried out. Libraries were prepared by immunoSEQ multiplex PCR; TCRdb keeps only in-frame clonotypes and omits some of them. Found here are some 180,000 clones, 70% to 85% of them singletons; the top ten hold approximately 1.4%. The material sequenced was PBMCs. Source of these receptors: a young man in good health and CMV-seronegative.

The CDR3 DNA reads as TGTGCCAGTACTCGGGACTGGGGAAATGAGCAGTTCTTC. Its protein is CASTRDWGNEQFF. V gene TRBV19 combines with J gene TRBJ2-1; D possibly corresponds to TRBD2 (6 bases). Trimming pared 7 bases from V and 7 bases from J, leaving 14 bases between. This CDR3 comprises 13 residues. Germline loops: CDR1 LNHDA, CDR2 SQIVND (reference sequence).

The CDR3 DNA follows: TGTGCCAGTAGTCCCCAAGAGGGCCTTGGGACAGATACGCAGTATTTT. Encoded protein: CASSPQEGLGTDTQYF. This chain connects TRBV19 to TRBJ2-3; D might be TRBD2 (5 bases). Germline V gene sequence: CDR1 LNHDA, CDR2 SQIVND (reference sequence). The CDR3 extends over 16 amino acids. V dropped 5 bases and J dropped 3 bases, with 18 bases sitting between them. The whole variable domain, remainder taken from reference TRBV19 and TRBJ2-3, is DGGITQSPKYLFRKEGQNVTLSCEQNLNHDAMYWYRQDPGQGLRLIYYSQIVNDFQKGDIAEGYSVSREKKESFPLTVTSAQKNPTAFYLCASSPQEGLGTDTQYFGPGTRLTVL.

The chain recombines TRBV7-3 with TRBJ2-1; D unresolved. CDR1 and CDR2 (germline): SGHTA, FQGTGA. The CDR3 contains 19 residues. The V end lost 1 base, the J end lost 0 bases, and 19 bases lay between the germline ends. CDR3 DNA: TGTGCCAGCAGCTTAATAAGTAGTCGGTCCTCAAGCTCCTACAATGAGCAGTTCTTC. Translated: CASSLISSRSSSSYNEQFF. Based on the CDR3 plus reference TRBV7-3 and TRBJ2-1, the full variable domain is GAGVSQTPSNKVTEKGKYVELRCDPISGHTALYWYRQSLGQGPEFLIYFQGTGAADDSGLPNDRFFAVRPEGSVSTLKIQRTERGDSAVYLCASSLISSRSSSSYNEQFFGPGTRLTVL.

The rearrangement links TRBV2 to TRBJ2-1, with D perhaps matching TRBD1 (5 bases). The CDR3 consists of 17 residues. V shed 2 bases and J shed 5 bases, with 19 bases lying between them. Per germline, CDR1 SNHLY and CDR2 FYNNEI. CDR3 amino acids: CASSESEGVGVNNEQFF. The CDR3 DNA follows: TGTGCCAGCAGTGAATCGGAAGGGGTAGGAGTAAACAATGAGCAGTTCTTC.

The table lists this clone with a count of one. CDR3 in DNA: TGTGCCAGTACCCCCGGACAGCGCTCGTGGCCCCAGCATTTT. Translation: CASTPGQRSWPQHF. V and J are TRBV19 and TRBJ1-5; maybe TRBD1 (6 bases). V was cut by 7 bases and J by 9 bases, with 19 bases left in between. The CDR3 consists of 14 residues. The germline gives CDR1 LNHDA, CDR2 SQIVND (reference sequence).

The genes are TRBV10-3 and TRBJ2-5, with D uncertain. Germline V CDR1 and CDR2: ENHRY, SYGVKD. Trimming pared 0 bases from V and 2 bases from J, leaving 7 bases between. The CDR3 length is 14 residues. The CDR3 nucleotides read TGTGCCATCAGTGAGTCAGGAGCACAAGAGACCCAGTACTTC. It yields the protein CAISESGAQETQYF.

V is TRBV6-5 and J is TRBJ2-1, with TRBD2 matching over 14 bases. The CDR3 totals 16 residues. Germline-derived CDR1 and CDR2 are MNHEY and SVGAGI. Trimming removed 2 bases from V and 9 bases from J; junction bases left unmatched: 6. The CDR3 region has the DNA TGTGCCAGCAGTTACGGGACTAGCGGGAGCTTAAGTGAGCAGTTCTTC. As protein: CASSYGTSGSLSEQFF.

This clone was observed a handful of times. The chain employs TRBV1 and TRBJ2-3; no DNA check was done on the table's D call, TRBD2. TRBV1 is noted as a pseudogene. The CDR3 extends over 21 amino acids. This CDR3 reads CTSSQDRVGATSGGEVDTQYF. As DNA, the CDR3 is TGCACCAGCAGCCAAGATAGAGTCGGGGCGACTAGCGGGGGAGAAGTAGATACGCAGTATTTT.

The chain joins TRBV7-9 to TRBJ1-1; D unresolved. V was clipped by 5 bases and J by 10 bases, with 17 bases between them. Germline V gene sequence: CDR1 SEHNR, CDR2 FQNEAQ (reference sequence). CDR3 length: 13 amino acids. In nucleotides, the CDR3 is TGTGCCAGCAGCCACGGCCTCGTCGAGGGAGCTTTCTTT. This gives the protein CASSHGLVEGAFF.

The V and J genes are TRBV5-1 and TRBJ2-1; no clear D gene. This CDR3 spans 15 amino acids. CDR1 is SGHRS, CDR2 YFSETQ, per germline. V gave up 4 bases and J gave up 1 base, with 12 bases separating them. The DNA for the CDR3 is TGCGCCAGCAGCACCGTCCCAGATTCCTACAATGAGCAGTTCTTC. Translating it yields CASSTVPDSYNEQFF. The whole variable domain, filled in from reference TRBV5-1 and TRBJ2-1, reads KAGVTQTPRYLIKTRGQQVTLSCSPISGHRSVSWYQQTPGQGLQFLFEYFSETQRNKGNFPGRFSGRQFSNSRSEMNVSTLELGDSALYLCASSTVPDSYNEQFFGPGTRLTVL.

The chain carries TRBV5-4 and TRBJ2-7, with TRBD2 matching over 13 bases. This CDR3 is 15 amino acids long. Unmatched junction bases numbered 4, after V lost 4 bases and J lost 3 bases. Germline V gene lookup returns CDR1 SGHNT and CDR2 YYREEE (reference sequence). The CDR3 is CASSEGLAGIYEQYF. The CDR3 nucleotides are TGTGCCAGCAGCGAGGGACTAGCGGGAATCTACGAGCAGTACTTC.

In nucleotides, the CDR3 is TGCGCCAGCAGCCAAGTAACAGGGGGCCCCTATGGCTACACCTTC. It is translated as CASSQVTGGPYGYTF. The V call is TRBV4-3, the J call TRBJ1-2, with 9 bases aligning to TRBD1. This CDR3 has 15 residues. The germline gives CDR1 LGHNA, CDR2 YSLEER. V shed 1 base, J shed 4 bases, and the junction held 4 bases outside the gene matches.

Points on this clone: Different DNA sequences within this sample yield the same CDR3. CDR3 region: CASSLTGQSSYNEQFF. CDR3 bases: TGTGCCAGCAGCTTAACAGGACAAAGCTCCTACAATGAGCAGTTCTTC. The chain carries TRBV7-3 and TRBJ2-1; maybe TRBD1 (5 bases). The CDR3 loop spans 16 amino acids. The germline V gene has CDR1 SGHTA and CDR2 FQGTGA. V was clipped by 0 bases and J by 0 bases, with 9 bases between them.

This chain uses TRBV19 with TRBJ1-4, with TRBD1 as a possible D gene (5 bases). There are 13 residues in the CDR3. The ends were cut back, 2 bases at V and 10 bases at J, with 11 bases in the middle. In germline, CDR1 is LNHDA, CDR2 SQIVND (reference sequence). The CDR3 loop reads CASSIPPGGKLFF. CDR3 DNA sequence: TGTGCCAGTAGTATACCTCCGGGGGGAAAACTGTTTTTT.

The rearrangement joins TRBV11-2 to TRBJ2-7; 11 positions match TRBD2. The CDR3 extends over 19 amino acids. The germline gives CDR1 SGHAT, CDR2 FQNNGV. J lost 3 bases, V lost 2 bases, and 15 bases had no gene match. The CDR3 is CASSLRLSSGRRGGYEQYF. The CDR3 DNA reads as TGTGCCAGCAGCTTAAGGTTATCTAGCGGGAGGAGGGGGGGCTACGAGCAGTACTTC.

V usage is TRBV11-2 and J usage is TRBJ2-2, with 16 bases identical to TRBD2. There are 18 residues in the CDR3. CDR1 is SGHAT and CDR2 is FQNNGV in the germline V gene. J gave up 6 bases and V 5 bases, and 9 bases lay outside the gene matches. The CDR3 region is CASSPTLGTSGGAGELFF. The CDR3 nucleotides are TGTGCCAGCAGCCCAACCCTCGGGACTAGCGGGGGGGCCGGGGAGCTGTTTTTT.